Shown below are 2 T cell receptor beta chains from a single sample sequenced in a study of vaccination effects on CD4 cells after COVID-19 (dated by TCRdb to about 2022). For these receptors, no antigen is known. In the ViraFEST assay, PBMC were stimulated with viral peptide pools, and antigen-specific CD4+ T cell clonotypes were then identified by expansion using TCR sequencing. After around ten days of culture, CD4+ T cells were isolated with the EasySep CD4+ T cell isolation kit. PCR-confirmed SARS-CoV-2 infection had occurred in convalescent patients between March and December 2020, before the Alpha, Beta and Delta variants emerged in the United States. Preparation of the library involved the immunoSEQ multiplex PCR assay. Here the immuneACCESS table is served through TCRdb, limited to in-frame sequences with V and J called. Missing clones are a known gap in these copies; in checked studies unresolved V genes cover under half, and the rest lacks a known reason. Present in this sample are more than 20,000 clones, about 80% of which were seen just once. Roughly 35% of the sample goes to the ten largest clones.

This material consisted of CD4+ T cells from PBMCs cultured with a peptide pool, taken before COVID-19 vaccination. The origin of the receptors is a human donor who had a prior SARS-CoV-2 infection.

The chain employs TRBV5-1 and TRBJ1-1, with TRBD1 as a possible D gene (5 bases). Germline V gene sequence: CDR1 SGHRS, CDR2 YFSETQ. CDR3 length: 14 residues. Trimming removed 2 bases from V and 6 bases from J, with 14 bases in between. The CDR3 sequence: CASSFAGWGAEAFF. The CDR3 DNA follows: TGCGCCAGCAGCTTTGCTGGATGGGGGGCTGAAGCTTTCTTT.

The V call is TRBV11-2, the J call TRBJ1-6, with D possibly being TRBD1 (6 bases). The CDR3 covers 16 residues. With 3 bases removed from V and 10 bases from J, the gap between germline ends came to 19 bases. From germline, CDR1 is SGHAT and CDR2 FQNNGV. CDR3 amino acids: CASSLGMGGAHSPLHF. The CDR3, as DNA: TGTGCCAGCAGCTTGGGCATGGGGGGGGCACACTCACCCCTCCACTTT. Using reference TRBV11-2 and TRBJ1-6 for the parts outside the CDR3, the full variable domain is EAGVAQSPRYKIIEKRQSVAFWCNPISGHATLYWYQQILGQGPKLLIQFQNNGVVDDSQLPKDRFSAERLKGVDSTLKIQPAKLEDSAVYLCASSLGMGGAHSPLHFGNGTRLTVT.